Sequencing of this TCR beta chain was carried out in a study of blood T cell repertoires in COVID-19 (dated by TCRdb to about 2020). In terms of the full investigation: Samples covering the acute and convalescent phases of COVID-19 were provided by collaborators in the United States, Italy and Spain. HLA class I and class II types, where available, came from metadata supplied by the sample provider rather than from assay-based typing. The repertoires were released in a freely available public database meant as a resource for research on the immune response to SARS-CoV-2. The material from the prospective study consisted of cDNA or gDNA derived from T cells, B-cell-depleted T cells, or PBMCs. Nearly every sample came with metadata listing a de-identified subject ID, COVID-19 status, age in years and sex. Samples were obtained from the ongoing ImmuneRACE study (first 160 participants) and from about 1,300 subjects provided by 6 global collaborators. Subjects who had been exposed to COVID-19, were actively infected with it, or had recovered from it provided the deeply sampled blood TCRbeta repertoires that made up the dataset. What the study reported, not specific to this receptor: The amount of clinical and demographic metadata varied by source and participant and was provided uncurated.

The immunoSEQ Assay, a bias-controlled multiplex PCR, was used to amplify TCRbeta CDR3 regions from genomic DNA. Under the source paper's analysis protocol: Nucleated cell counts per sample were estimated from amplification of reference gene primers within the assay. To quantify the absolute abundance of each unique TCRbeta CDR3 rearrangement, sequence reads were collapsed and filtered. For each sample, productive Simpson clonality was calculated as the square root of Simpson's diversity index across productive rearrangements. Held by TCRdb, this immuneACCESS table contains in-frame sequences only and omits some clones. Under half of the omission traces to an unresolved V gene where checked; the cause of the rest is unknown. D and trimming were read from the DNA, whereas the V and J calls and clone size are those reported in that table. Across this sample there are 130,000 or so clones, with around 86% seen only once. Around 1.5% of the sample goes to the ten largest clones.

The germline V gene supplies CDR1 KGHSH and CDR2 LQKENI. The CDR3 starts with the cysteine, ends with the phenylalanine, and has 17 residues. The sequence is cut down to CDR3 DNA, 51 bases in frame from base 1. V sheds 3 bases and J sheds 3 bases, leaving 18 bases between their ends. Comments on this clone: Its specific antigen is unknown. Base quality data are lacking; no much larger clone is found one base away.

The collaborating institutions used their own protocols to collect whole blood in K2EDTA tubes. For TCRbeta analysis, collaborator samples were shipped as frozen whole blood, as isolated PBMCs, or as DNA extracted from either sample type. The source material was peripheral blood. This clonotype was obtained from a human donor in a cohort sampled during active COVID-19. The V gene is TRBV18 and the J gene is TRBJ1-3; TRBD1 is a weak D gene call, 6 bases matching. The nucleotide sequence reads as follows: TGTGCCAGCTCACCCGTGGACAGATTTACTTTTGGAAACACCATATATTTT. It translates to CASSPVDRFTFGNTIYF.